This T cell receptor beta chain was captured in a study of OX40 agonist ivuxolimab in advanced cancers. About the study: The patients received agonistic anti-OX40 (CD134) antibody ivuxolimab. The dose-escalation cohort had hepatocellular carcinoma, melanoma, renal cell or head and neck cancer. The study's findings and limits: Expanded peripheral T-cell antigen specificity went undetermined.

Data came from immunoSEQ multiplex PCR; TCRdb stores just in-frame clones and leaves some out. Of about 34,000 clones listed, approximately 82% are singletons. Turning to this clone: What it binds is not known.

V shed 4 bases, J shed 1 base, and the junction held 9 bases outside the gene matches. The CDR3 length is 16 residues. Germline loops: CDR1 SGDLS, CDR2 YYNGEE. Sequences were derived from CD4+ or CD8+ T cells sorted from blood, sampled in a trial of the OX40 agonist ivuxolimab. This TCR derives from an adult with an advanced solid tumor such as melanoma, head and neck, liver or kidney cancer. V gene TRBV9 combines with J gene TRBJ2-3; 7 bases align to TRBD2. CDR3 residues: CASSSVGGGGTDTQYF. Here the CDR3 DNA reads TGTGCCAGCAGCTCCGTGGGGGGAGGGGGCACAGATACGCAGTATTTT.